This T cell receptor beta chain was sequenced during a study of CD8 T cells in Susac syndrome. Purification of the CD8+ and CD4+ T cells relied on negative isolation, and TEMRA cells underwent FACS enrichment. The CDR3 is made up of 15 amino acids. Between the trimmed V and J ends, which lost 1 base and 2 bases, there was a span of 11 bases. Germline CDR1 reads SGDLS; CDR2 reads YYNGEE. Random-hexamer reverse transcription was applied to roughly 0.5 to 1 ug RNA. Multiplex immunoSEQ PCR targeted 54 Vbeta and 13 Jbeta TCR beta segments. Using its own MiXCR run on the immunoSEQ multiplex PCR reads, TCRdb lists one record per CDR3 protein. The data show around 280,000 distinct CDR3 sequences, about 91% seen once. Whole-study findings and limits: The authors acknowledged that their TCR sequencing and HLA analysis involved a relatively small number of individuals.

Concerning this clonotype: Its antigen is unknown.

The specimen sequenced was CD4+ T cells from PBMCs. The chain has TRBV9 and TRBJ2-3; the D gene is possibly TRBD2 (7 bases). The sequence was collected from a human donor with multiple sclerosis. The CDR3 loop reads CASSVSGGHTDTQYF. In DNA form, the CDR3 reads TGTGCCAGCAGCGTATCGGGGGGACACACAGATACGCAGTATTTT.